This T cell receptor (beta chain) was sequenced for a study of early T cells in non-severe SARS-CoV-2 infection. Looking at the study overall: Bulk RNA isolated from unsorted whole blood underwent sequencing; chains were not paired. Whole-study findings and limits: Matching against VDJdb likely underestimated virus-specific expansions, favoring anti-spike CD8.

As part of library construction, unique molecular identifiers were attached to individual cDNA molecules. TCRdb passed the 5' RACE reads through MiXCR, listing each CDR3 protein once. This sample has 80,000 or so distinct CDR3 sequences, with around 15% found just once. This CDR3 is 13 amino acids long. Germline CDR1 MNHNS, CDR2 SASEGT. A remark on this clonotype: Its cognate antigen is unknown. An end of the junction does not agree with germline; a read error may underlie this.

The TCR originated in an adult who was a healthcare worker with PCR-confirmed SARS-CoV-2 infection or an uninfected control (not recorded which). The rearrangement uses TRBV6-1 and TRBJ1-1; 7 nucleotides agree with TRBD1. The sample taken for sequencing was whole blood. The CDR3 DNA sequence: TGTGCCAGCAGGGAACAAGACAGGGCTGAAGCTATCTTT. Amino acids: CASREQDRAEAIF.